This TCR beta chain derives from a study of blood T cell repertoires in COVID-19. Here immunoSEQ multiplex PCR was the method, and the copy in TCRdb shows in-frame clones only, minus some. The table records nearly 250,000 clones, approximately 85% of them present only once. Sequencing used PBMCs or T cells enriched from blood (not recorded which). The TCR comes from a woman in her 50s who had recovered from COVID-19.

CDR3 bases: TGTGCCAGCAGCTGGAGCGGGACAGGGGTTTCTGAAGCTTTCTTT. Protein product: CASSWSGTGVSEAFF. V gene TRBV7-2 combines with J gene TRBJ1-1; 10 bases match TRBD1. The CDR3 consists of 15 residues. J was trimmed by 6 bases and V by 4 bases; bases with no gene match: 8. Germline assignment: CDR1 SGHTA and CDR2 FQGNSA.